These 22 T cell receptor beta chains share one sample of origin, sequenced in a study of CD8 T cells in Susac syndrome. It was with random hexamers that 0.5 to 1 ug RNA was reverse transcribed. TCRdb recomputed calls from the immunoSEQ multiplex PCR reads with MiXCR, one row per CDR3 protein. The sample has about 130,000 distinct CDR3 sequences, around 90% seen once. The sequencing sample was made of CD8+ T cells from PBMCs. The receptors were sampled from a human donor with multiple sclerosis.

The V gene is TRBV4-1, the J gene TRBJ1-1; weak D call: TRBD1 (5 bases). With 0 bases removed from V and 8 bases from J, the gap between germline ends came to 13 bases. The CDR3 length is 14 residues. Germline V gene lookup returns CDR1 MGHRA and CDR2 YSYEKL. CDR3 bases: TGCGCCAGCAGCCAAGATCCTACGGGGCCGGAAGCTTTCTTT. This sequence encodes CASSQDPTGPEAFF.

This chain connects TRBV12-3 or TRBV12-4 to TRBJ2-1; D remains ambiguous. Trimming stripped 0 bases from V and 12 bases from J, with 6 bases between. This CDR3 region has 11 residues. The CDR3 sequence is CASSLALVQFF. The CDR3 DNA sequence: TGTGCCAGCAGTTTAGCGCTCGTGCAGTTCTTC.

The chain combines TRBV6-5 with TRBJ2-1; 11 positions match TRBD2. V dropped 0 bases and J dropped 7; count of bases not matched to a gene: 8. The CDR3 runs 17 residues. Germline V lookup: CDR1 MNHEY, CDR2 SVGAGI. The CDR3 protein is CASSYSMSLAGGNEQFF. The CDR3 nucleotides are TGTGCCAGCAGTTACTCGATGTCTCTAGCGGGAGGAAATGAGCAGTTCTTC.

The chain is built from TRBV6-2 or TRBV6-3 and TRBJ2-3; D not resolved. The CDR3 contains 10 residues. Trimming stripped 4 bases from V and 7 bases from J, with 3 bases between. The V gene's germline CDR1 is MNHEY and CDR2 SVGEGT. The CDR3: CASSSNTQYF. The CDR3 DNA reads TGTGCCAGCAGTTCTAATACGCAGTATTTT.

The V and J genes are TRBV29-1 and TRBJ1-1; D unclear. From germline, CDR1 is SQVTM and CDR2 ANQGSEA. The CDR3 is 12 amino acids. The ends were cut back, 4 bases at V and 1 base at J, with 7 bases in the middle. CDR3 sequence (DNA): TGCAGCGTTGTTAGGGAGAACACTGAAGCTTTCTTT. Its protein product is CSVVRENTEAFF.

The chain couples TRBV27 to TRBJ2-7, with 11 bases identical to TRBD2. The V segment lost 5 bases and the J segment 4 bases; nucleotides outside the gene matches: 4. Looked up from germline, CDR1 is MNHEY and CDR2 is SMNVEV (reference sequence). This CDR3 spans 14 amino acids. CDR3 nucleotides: TGTGCCAGCAGTCCGGGACTAGCGGCTTACGAGCAGTACTTC. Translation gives CASSPGLAAYEQYF.

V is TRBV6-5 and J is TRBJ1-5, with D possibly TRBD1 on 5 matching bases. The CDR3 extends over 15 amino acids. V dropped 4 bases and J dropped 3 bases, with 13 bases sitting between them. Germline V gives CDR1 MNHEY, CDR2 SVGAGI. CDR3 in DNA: TGTGCCAGCAGTTGGGACGGCCCCTCCAATCAGCCCCAGCATTTT. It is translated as CASSWDGPSNQPQHF.

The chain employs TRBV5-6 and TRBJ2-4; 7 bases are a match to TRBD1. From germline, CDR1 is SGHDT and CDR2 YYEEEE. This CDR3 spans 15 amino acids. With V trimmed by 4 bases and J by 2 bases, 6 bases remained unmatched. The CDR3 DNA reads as TGTGCCAGCAGCGGGACAGTAGCCTCCAAAAACATTCAGTACTTC. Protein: CASSGTVASKNIQYF.

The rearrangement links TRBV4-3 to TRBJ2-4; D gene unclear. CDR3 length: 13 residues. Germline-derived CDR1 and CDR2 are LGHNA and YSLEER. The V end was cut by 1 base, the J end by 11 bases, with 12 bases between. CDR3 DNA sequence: TGCGCCAGCAGCCAAGGAAATTTCGAGGTTCAGTACTTC. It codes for CASSQGNFEVQYF.

In DNA, the CDR3 is TGTGCCAGCTACCGACAGGGCCCCACCGGGGAGCTGTTTTTT. Its translation: CASYRQGPTGELFF. This rearrangement joins TRBV19 to TRBJ2-2; TRBD1 aligns across 7 bases. The V gene end was trimmed by 9 bases and the J gene end by 4 bases; junction bases not matched to a gene: 8. The CDR3 extends over 14 amino acids. Per germline, CDR1 LNHDA and CDR2 SQIVND (reference sequence).

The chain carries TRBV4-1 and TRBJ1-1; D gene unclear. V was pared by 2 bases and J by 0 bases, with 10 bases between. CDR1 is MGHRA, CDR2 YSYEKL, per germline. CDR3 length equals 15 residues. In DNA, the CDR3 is TGCGCCAGCAGCCAATTAGGACGGATGAACACTGAAGCTTTCTTT. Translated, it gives CASSQLGRMNTEAFF.

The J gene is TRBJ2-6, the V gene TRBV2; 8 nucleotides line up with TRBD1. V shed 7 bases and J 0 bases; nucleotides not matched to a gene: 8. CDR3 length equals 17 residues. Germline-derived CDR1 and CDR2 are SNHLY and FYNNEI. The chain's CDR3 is CASTGQGDFSGANVLTF. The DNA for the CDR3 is TGTGCCAGCACCGGACAGGGAGACTTCTCTGGGGCCAACGTCCTGACTTTC. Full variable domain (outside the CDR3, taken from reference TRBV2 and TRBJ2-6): EPEVTQTPSHQVTQMGQEVILRCVPISNHLYFYWYRQILGQKVEFLVSFYNNEISEKSEIFDDQFSVERPDGSNFTLKIRSTKLEDSAMYFCASTGQGDFSGANVLTFGAGSRLTVL.

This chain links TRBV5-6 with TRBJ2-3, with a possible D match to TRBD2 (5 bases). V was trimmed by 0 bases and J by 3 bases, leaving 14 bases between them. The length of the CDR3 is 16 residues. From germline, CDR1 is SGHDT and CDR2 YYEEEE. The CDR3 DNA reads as TGTGCCAGCAGCTTGGCCTATATGGGAGAGACAGATACGCAGTATTTT. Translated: CASSLAYMGETDTQYF.

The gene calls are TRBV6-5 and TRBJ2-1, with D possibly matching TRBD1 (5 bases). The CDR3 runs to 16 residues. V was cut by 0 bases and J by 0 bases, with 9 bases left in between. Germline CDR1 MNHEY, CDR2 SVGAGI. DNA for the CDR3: TGTGCCAGCAGTTACTCGAGGCAGGGCTCCTACAATGAGCAGTTCTTC. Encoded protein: CASSYSRQGSYNEQFF.

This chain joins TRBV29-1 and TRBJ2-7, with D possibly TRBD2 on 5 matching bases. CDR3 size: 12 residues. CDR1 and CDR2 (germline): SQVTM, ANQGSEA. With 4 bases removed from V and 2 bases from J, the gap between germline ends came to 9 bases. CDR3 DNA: TGCAGCGTTGCGGACGGGACCTACGAGCAGTACTTC. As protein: CSVADGTYEQYF.

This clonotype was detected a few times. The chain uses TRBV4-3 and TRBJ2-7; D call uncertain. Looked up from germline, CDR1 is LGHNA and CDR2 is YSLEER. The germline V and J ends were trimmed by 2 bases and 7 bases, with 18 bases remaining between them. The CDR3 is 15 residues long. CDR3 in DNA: TGCGCCAGCAGCCAATCGAGTGTCCAGTACGGTGAGCAGTACTTC. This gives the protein CASSQSSVQYGEQYF.

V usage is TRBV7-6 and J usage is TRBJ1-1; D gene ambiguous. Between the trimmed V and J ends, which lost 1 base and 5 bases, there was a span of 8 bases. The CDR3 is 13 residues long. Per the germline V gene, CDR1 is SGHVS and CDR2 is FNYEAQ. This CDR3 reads CASSLDSGTEAFF. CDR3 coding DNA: TGTGCCAGCAGCTTAGATTCGGGGACTGAAGCTTTCTTT.

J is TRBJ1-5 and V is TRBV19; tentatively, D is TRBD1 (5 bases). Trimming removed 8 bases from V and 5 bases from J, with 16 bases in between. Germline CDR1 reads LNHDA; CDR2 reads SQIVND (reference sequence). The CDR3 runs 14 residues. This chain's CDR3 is CASHVGGTDQPQHF. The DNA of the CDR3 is TGTGCCAGTCACGTCGGGGGGACGGATCAGCCCCAGCATTTT.

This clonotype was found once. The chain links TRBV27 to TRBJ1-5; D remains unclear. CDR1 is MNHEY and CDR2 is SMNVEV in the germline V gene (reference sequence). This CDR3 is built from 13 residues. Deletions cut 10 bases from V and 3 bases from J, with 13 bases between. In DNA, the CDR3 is TGTGCCACATCCCCCGCCGTCAATCAGCCCCAGCATTTT. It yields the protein CATSPAVNQPQHF.

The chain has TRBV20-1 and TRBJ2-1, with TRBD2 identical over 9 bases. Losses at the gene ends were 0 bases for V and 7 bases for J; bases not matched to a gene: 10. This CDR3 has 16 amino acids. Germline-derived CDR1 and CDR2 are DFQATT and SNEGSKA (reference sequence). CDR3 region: CSARDLSGRLQNEQFF. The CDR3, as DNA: TGCAGTGCTAGAGATCTAAGCGGGAGGTTACAGAATGAGCAGTTCTTC.

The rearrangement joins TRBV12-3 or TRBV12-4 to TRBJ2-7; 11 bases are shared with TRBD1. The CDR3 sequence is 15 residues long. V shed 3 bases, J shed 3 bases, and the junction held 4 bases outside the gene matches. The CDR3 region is CASSFGTGGIYEQYF. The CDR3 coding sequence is TGTGCCAGCAGTTTCGGGACAGGGGGAATCTACGAGCAGTACTTC.

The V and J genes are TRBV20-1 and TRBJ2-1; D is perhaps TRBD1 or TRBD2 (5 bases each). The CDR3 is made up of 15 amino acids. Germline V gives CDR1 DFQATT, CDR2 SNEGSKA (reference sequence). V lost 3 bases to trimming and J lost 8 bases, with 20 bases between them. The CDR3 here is CSASDWDARGDEQFF. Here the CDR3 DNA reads TGCAGTGCTAGCGATTGGGATGCTAGGGGAGATGAGCAGTTCTTC.